The 8 T cell receptor beta chains presented below share a single source sample, sequenced in a study of breast tumors, draining lymph nodes, adjacent tissues. Using its own MiXCR run on the multiplex PCR reads, TCRdb lists one record per CDR3 protein. The sample holds 150,000 to 200,000 distinct CDR3 sequences, 31% seen once. Breast cancer patients provided tissue from their axillary draining lymph nodes. The specimen sequenced was axillary lymph node tissue. Every receptor here comes from a female donor with breast cancer. Some clones in this sample may be carry-over from other donors' samples.

This clonotype was recorded many times. The V call is TRBV11-2, the J call TRBJ1-3; no clear D. Trimming took 4 bases from V and 0 from J, leaving 7 bases between them. Germline lookup yields CDR1 SGHAT and CDR2 FQNNGV. The CDR3 has 14 residues. Written as DNA, the CDR3 is TGTGCCAGCAGCTCAAGAATCTCTGGAAACACCATATATTTT. Its protein product is CASSSRISGNTIYF. Complete variable domain (other parts from reference TRBV11-2 and TRBJ1-3): EAGVAQSPRYKIIEKRQSVAFWCNPISGHATLYWYQQILGQGPKLLIQFQNNGVVDDSQLPKDRFSAERLKGVDSTLKIQPAKLEDSAVYLCASSSRISGNTIYFGEGSWLTVV.

This clonotype was seen only once. The chain joins TRBV19 to TRBJ2-2, with 10 bases matching TRBD1. The germline V gene encodes CDR1 LNHDA and CDR2 SQIVND (reference sequence). The CDR3 extends over 18 amino acids. Unmatched junction bases numbered 13, after V lost 7 bases and J lost 2 bases. DNA of the CDR3: TGTGCCAGTACTACAGGGGACAGGGGCCTTCTTAACACCGGGGAGCTGTTTTTT. The encoded protein is CASTTGDRGLLNTGELFF.

This clonotype was seen more than once but under ten times. V and J are TRBV12-3 or TRBV12-4 and TRBJ2-2; the D is unclear. V lost 9 bases, J lost 7 bases, and 9 bases lay in between. There are 11 residues in the CDR3. CDR3 in amino acids: CASRKNGELFF. The DNA for the CDR3 is TGTGCCAGTCGGAAAAACGGGGAGCTGTTTTTT.

The sample holds many counts of this clonotype. This sequence joins TRBV7-8 and TRBJ1-6; D remains ambiguous. Germline V lookup: CDR1 SGHVS, CDR2 FQNEAQ. This CDR3 spans 14 amino acids. V was shortened by 1 base and J by 6 bases, with 7 bases between the two germline ends. CDR3 region: CASSLGTFNSPLHF. As DNA, the CDR3 is TGTGCCAGCAGCTTAGGGACCTTTAATTCACCCCTCCACTTT.

This clonotype showed up many times. A much larger clone differs by one base, so this may be a read error. This chain joins TRBV19 and TRBJ1-6; tentative D call: TRBD1 (6 bases). The CDR3 runs to 18 residues. In germline, CDR1 is LNHDA, CDR2 SQIVND (reference sequence). DNA for the CDR3: TGTGCCAGTAGTATAGAGGGCGTTGGGGGCTCCTATAATTCACCCCCCCACTTT. Translation: CASSIEGVGGSYNSPPHF.

In regard to this clonotype: One end of the junction varies from germline; a read error may be responsible. The gene calls are TRBV7-2 and TRBJ1-6; 10 nucleotides line up with TRBD1. CDR3 length: 16 amino acids. Per the germline V gene, CDR1 is SGHTA and CDR2 is FQGNSA. CDR3 region: CVSSFQGTGVLSPPHF. The CDR3 nucleotides read TGTGTCAGCAGCTTTCAAGGGACAGGGGTACTCTCACCCCCCCACTTT.

A remark on this clonotype: Just one base apart from a much larger clone, this may be a read error. In DNA form, the CDR3 reads TGTGCCAGCAGCCCCGGGGGTAACTACAGTGAGCAGTTCTTC. This gives the protein CASSPGGNYSEQFF. V gene TRBV4-2 combines with J gene TRBJ2-1; D is perhaps TRBD2 (6 bases). The CDR3 length is 14 residues. Germline assignment: CDR1 LGHNA and CDR2 YNFKEQ.

V and J are TRBV19 and TRBJ1-2; TRBD1 aligns across 9 bases. J gave up 3 bases and V 11 bases, and 7 bases lay outside the gene matches. There are 13 residues in the CDR3. Germline CDR1 LNHDA, CDR2 SQIVND (reference sequence). The CDR3: CAGPTGGDYGYTF. As DNA, the CDR3 is TGTGCCGGTCCAACAGGGGGCGACTATGGCTACACCTTC.